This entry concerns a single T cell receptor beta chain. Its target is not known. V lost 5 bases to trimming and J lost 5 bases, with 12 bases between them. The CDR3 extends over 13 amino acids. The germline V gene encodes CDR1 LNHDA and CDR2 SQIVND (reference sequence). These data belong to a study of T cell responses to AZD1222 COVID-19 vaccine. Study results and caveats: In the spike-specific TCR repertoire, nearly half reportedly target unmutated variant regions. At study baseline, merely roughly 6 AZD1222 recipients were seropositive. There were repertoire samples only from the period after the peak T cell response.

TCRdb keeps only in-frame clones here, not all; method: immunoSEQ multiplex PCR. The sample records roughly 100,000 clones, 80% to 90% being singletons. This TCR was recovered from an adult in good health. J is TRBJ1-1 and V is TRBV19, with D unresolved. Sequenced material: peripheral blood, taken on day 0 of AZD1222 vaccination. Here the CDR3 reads CASSEVRRTEAFF. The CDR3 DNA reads TGTGCCAGTAGTGAGGTACGAAGGACTGAAGCTTTCTTT.